The T cell receptor beta chain described here comes from a study of T cell changes during pregnancy in multiple sclerosis (dated by TCRdb to between 2018 and 2021). Notes on the research overall: Changes in the T cell repertoire over the course of pregnancy were examined in this study in women with multiple sclerosis.

The library relied on the immunoSEQ multiplex PCR assay. TCRdb's version of the immuneACCESS table is confined to in-frame rearrangements and falls short of the full clone set. An unresolved V gene accounts for under half of the shortfall where checked; the remainder is of unknown origin. The sample includes some 96,000 clones, with around 92% observed a single time. Less than 2.5% of the sample is in the top ten clones. As regards this clone: Its antigen is not yet known. No much larger clonotype is one base removed from it; base qualities were not supplied.

Compared with germline, V lacks 10 bases and J lacks 5 bases; bases without a gene match: 6. Taken from the germline V gene, the CDR1 and CDR2 loops are ENHRY and SYGVKD. Measured from the cysteine to the phenylalanine, the CDR3 is 12 residues long. The entry retains the CDR3 DNA only, 36 bases that are in frame from base 1. The source is a female donor with multiple sclerosis, enrolled in a pregnancy study. The sample consisted of peripheral blood, taken after pregnancy. The rearrangement combines TRBV10-3 with TRBJ2-5, and 8 junction bases match TRBD1. The CDR3 loop reads CATQRTGETQYF. The bases read TGTGCCACCCAAAGGACAGGGGAGACCCAGTACTTC.